This T cell receptor (beta chain) was observed in a study of T-cell memory formation after mild COVID-19. Overall study context: TCR clusters largely stayed donor specific. Study-wide results and limits: While clones contracting from day 15 to 85 were balanced between CD4 and CD8, later expanders leaned CD4+.

This CDR3 contains 18 residues. The trim removed 3 bases at V and 2 bases at J, leaving 6 bases unmatched. The germline V gene encodes CDR1 KGHSH and CDR2 LQKENI. Worth noting for this clonotype: No antigen is known for it.

TCRdb passed the 5' RACE reads through MiXCR, listing each CDR3 protein once. This sample has hundreds of thousands of distinct CDR3 sequences, with 25% found just once. This TCR derives from an adult woman who had mild COVID-19 (a few samples of this study predate the infection). Cell type and time point are not known. The source material was PBMCs or a T cell subset sorted from them (not recorded which). V is TRBV18 and J is TRBJ2-4; 14 bases line up with TRBD2. The CDR3 loop reads CASSPLGLAGDTKNIQYF. The CDR3 DNA is TGTGCCAGCTCACCTCTGGGACTAGCGGGAGATACCAAAAACATTCAGTACTTC.